This T cell receptor (beta chain) originates from a study of T-cell reconstitution after alpha-beta-depleted transplantation in children. CDR3 size: 15 residues. The junction had 2 bases not matched to a gene; V was cut back by 4 bases and J by 7 bases. The V gene's germline CDR1 is SGHRS and CDR2 YFSETQ. This clonotype appeared many times. As it was prepared, the TCRbeta library received unique molecular identifiers. TCRdb re-derived calls from the PCR reads in MiXCR, one entry per CDR3 protein. This sample carries roughly 160,000 distinct CDR3 sequences, 8.5% to 14% of them seen once, and the ten largest clones take roughly an eighth.

The receptor's source is a boy aged 2-15 years with acute myeloid leukemia, due to receive a stem cell transplant. Specimen: PBMCs, collected before TCRalphabeta/CD19-depleted stem cell transplant. The rearrangement links TRBV5-1 to TRBJ2-1, with 16 bases lining up with TRBD2. The CDR3 loop is CASSTGLAGGNEQFF. The CDR3 nucleotides are TGCGCCAGCAGCACGGGACTAGCGGGGGGGAATGAGCAGTTCTTC.